This T cell receptor beta chain was recorded in a study of shared clonotypes between healthy human individuals. Study information: Per-donor plates numbered three CD4 naive, three CD4 memory, two CD8 naive and one CD8 memory.

V was pared by 2 bases and J by 2 bases, with 13 bases between. The CDR3 contains 15 residues. CDR1 and CDR2 (germline): KGHSH, LQKENI. Here immunoSEQ multiplex PCR was the method, and the copy in TCRdb shows in-frame clones only, minus some. The sample records some 580,000 clones, about 98% being singletons. Naive CD8 cells comprised CD45RO-negative, CCR7-positively selected cells, excluding terminally differentiated effector memory CD45RA+ cells. Specimen: naive CD8+ T cells sorted from blood. The TCR comes from a man aged 25-40 years in good health. J is TRBJ2-7 and V is TRBV18; a weak D match, TRBD1 (5 bases). In nucleotides, the CDR3 is TGTGCCAGCTCACCAAGCACAGGATATACCTACGAGCAGTACTTC. Protein product: CASSPSTGYTYEQYF. The entire variable domain, with the rest obtained from reference TRBV18 and TRBJ2-7, is as follows: NAGVMQNPRHLVRRRGQEARLRCSPMKGHSHVYWYRQLPEEGLKFMVYLQKENIIDESGMPKERFSAEFPKEGPSILRIQQVVRGDSAAYFCASSPSTGYTYEQYFGPGTRLTVT.